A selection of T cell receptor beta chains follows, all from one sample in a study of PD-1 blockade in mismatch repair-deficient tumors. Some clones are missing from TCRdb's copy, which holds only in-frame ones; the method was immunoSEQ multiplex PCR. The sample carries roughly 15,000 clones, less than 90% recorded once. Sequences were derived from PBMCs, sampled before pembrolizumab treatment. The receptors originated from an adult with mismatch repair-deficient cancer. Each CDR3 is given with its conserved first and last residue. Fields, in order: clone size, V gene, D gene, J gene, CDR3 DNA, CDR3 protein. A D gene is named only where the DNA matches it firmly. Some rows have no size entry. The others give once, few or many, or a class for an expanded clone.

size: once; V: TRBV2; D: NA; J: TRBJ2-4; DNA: TGTGCCAGCAGTGACTCTCTGGTAGCGCTTTACTTC; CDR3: CASSDSLVALYF
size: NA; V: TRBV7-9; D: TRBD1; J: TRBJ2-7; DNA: TGTGCCAGCAGCCCCCGGACAGGGCGATTCTACGAGCAGTACTTC; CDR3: CASSPRTGRFYEQYF
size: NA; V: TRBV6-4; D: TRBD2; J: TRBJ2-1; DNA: TGTGCCAGCAGTGAGGGGCTAGCGGGAGACAATGAGCAGTTCTTC; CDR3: CASSEGLAGDNEQFF
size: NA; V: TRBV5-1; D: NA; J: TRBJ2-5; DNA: TGCGCCAGCAGCCCGGCCGGGGCTGTCCAAGAGACCCAGTACTTC; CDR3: CASSPAGAVQETQYF
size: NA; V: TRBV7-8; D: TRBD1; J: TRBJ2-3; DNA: TGTGCCAGCAGCCTCGACAGGGCTTACTCAGATACGCAGTATTTT; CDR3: CASSLDRAYSDTQYF
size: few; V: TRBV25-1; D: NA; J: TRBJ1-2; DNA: TGTGCCAGCAGTGACCTTACAGGGTCCTATGGCTACACCTTC; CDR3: CASSDLTGSYGYTF
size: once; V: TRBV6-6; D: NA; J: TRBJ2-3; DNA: TGTGCCAGCAGTCAGGATACGCAGTATTTT; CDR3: CASSQDTQYF
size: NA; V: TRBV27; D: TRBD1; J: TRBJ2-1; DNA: TGTGCCAGCAGTTCACCCGGGACAGGGGACTACAATGAGCAGTTCTTC; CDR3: CASSSPGTGDYNEQFF
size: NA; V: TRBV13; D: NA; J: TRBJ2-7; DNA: TGTGCCAGCAGCTTTAGGGCTCGGGAGCAGTACTTC; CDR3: CASSFRAREQYF
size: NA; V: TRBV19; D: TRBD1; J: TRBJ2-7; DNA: TGTGCCAGTTGGGGCATGGTACCGGGACAGGGGAGCACCGGGAGTTACGAGCAGTACTTC; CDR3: CASWGMVPGQGSTGSYEQYF
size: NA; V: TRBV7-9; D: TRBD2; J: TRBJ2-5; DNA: TGTGCCAGCAGCTTGGGGGGGGGCCAAGAGACCCAGTACTTC; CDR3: CASSLGGGQETQYF
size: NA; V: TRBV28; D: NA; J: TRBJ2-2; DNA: TGTGCCAGCAGCCCAGTGAAGGGGGGTGTATCCGGGGAGCTGTTTTTT; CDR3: CASSPVKGGVSGELFF
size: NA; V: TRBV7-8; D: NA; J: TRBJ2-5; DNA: TGTGCCAGCAGCATCCTAGGGGGGATACAAGAGACCCAGTACTTC; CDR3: CASSILGGIQETQYF
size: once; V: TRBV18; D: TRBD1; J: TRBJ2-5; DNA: TGTGCCAGCTCATCCTCGACAGGGAGTGGTCGTGGCCAGTACTTC; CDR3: CASSSSTGSGRGQYF
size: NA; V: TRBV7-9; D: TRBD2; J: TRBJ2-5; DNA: TGTGCCAGCCGTAGCGGGAGGGAAAAGACCCAGTACTTC; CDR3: CASRSGREKTQYF
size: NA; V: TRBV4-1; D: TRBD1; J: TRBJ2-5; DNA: TGCGCCAGCAGGGGACAGGGCCAAGAGACCCAGTACTTC; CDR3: CASRGQGQETQYF
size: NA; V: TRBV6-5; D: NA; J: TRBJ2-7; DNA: TGTGCCAGCACTAGGTCGAGGGACTACGAGCAGTACTTC; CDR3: CASTRSRDYEQYF
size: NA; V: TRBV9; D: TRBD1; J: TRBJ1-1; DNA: TGTGCCAGCAGCGTCGCCGGGACAGGGGGTGAAGCTTTCTTT; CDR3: CASSVAGTGGEAFF
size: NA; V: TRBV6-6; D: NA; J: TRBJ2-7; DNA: TGTGCCAGCAGCCACCTTTACGAGCAGTACTTC; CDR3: CASSHLYEQYF
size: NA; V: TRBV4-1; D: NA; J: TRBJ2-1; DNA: TGCGCCAGCAGCCAATGGGAGGGGGCATACAATGAGCAGTTCTTC; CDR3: CASSQWEGAYNEQFF
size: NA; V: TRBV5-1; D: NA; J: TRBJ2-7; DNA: TGCGCCAGCAGCTTGTCCGGCGAGCAGTACTTC; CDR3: CASSLSGEQYF
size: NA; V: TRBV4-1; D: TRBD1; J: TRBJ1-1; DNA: TGCGCCAGCAGCGCGCAATCTACAGGGGCGCTGTATGAAGCTTTCTTT; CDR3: CASSAQSTGALYEAFF
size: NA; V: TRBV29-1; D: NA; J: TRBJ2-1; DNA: TGCAGCGTTGTAGTCGGGAGCTGGGTTGAGCAGTTCTTC; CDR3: CSVVVGSWVEQFF
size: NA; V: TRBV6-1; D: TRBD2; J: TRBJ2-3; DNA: TGTGCCAGCAGTGGACTAGCGGGAGGCACAGATACGCAGTATTTT; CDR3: CASSGLAGGTDTQYF
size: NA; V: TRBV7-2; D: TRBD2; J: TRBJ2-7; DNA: TGTGCCAGCAGCTTAGTGACTAGCGGGACTTACGAGCAGTACTTC; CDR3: CASSLVTSGTYEQYF
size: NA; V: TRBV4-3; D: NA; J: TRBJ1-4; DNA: TGCGCCAGCAGCCAAGAAAGGCAGGGTGAAAAACTGTTTTTT; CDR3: CASSQERQGEKLFF
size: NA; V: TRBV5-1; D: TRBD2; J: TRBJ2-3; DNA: TGCGCCAGCAGCCCGAGGGGCGGGAGGGCCCCAGATACGCAGTATTTT; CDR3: CASSPRGGRAPDTQYF
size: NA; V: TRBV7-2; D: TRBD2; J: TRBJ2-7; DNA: TGTGCCAGCAGCCGGACTGGGGGAGGGCCCCACGAGCAGTACTTC; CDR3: CASSRTGGGPHEQYF
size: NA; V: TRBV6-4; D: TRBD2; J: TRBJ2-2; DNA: TGTGCCAGCAGTGACAAGGCGGGAGCGAACACCGGGGAGCTGTTTTTT; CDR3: CASSDKAGANTGELFF
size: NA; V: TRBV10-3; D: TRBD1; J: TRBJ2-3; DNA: TGTGCCATCAGGGGACAGGCTATTACCACAGATACGCAGTATTTT; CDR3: CAIRGQAITTDTQYF
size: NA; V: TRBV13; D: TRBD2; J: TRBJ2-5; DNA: TGTGCCAGCAGCTCGACTAGCGGGAGGGCCTGGGAGACCCAGTACTTC; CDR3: CASSSTSGRAWETQYF
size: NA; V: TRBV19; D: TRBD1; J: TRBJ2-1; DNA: TGTGCCAGTAGTATCGGGACAGCCAATGAGCAGTTCTTC; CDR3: CASSIGTANEQFF
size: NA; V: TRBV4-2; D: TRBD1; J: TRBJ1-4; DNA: TGTGCCAGCAGCCAAGAGGGGGGGACAGGGGGCGCAAAACTGTTTTTT; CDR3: CASSQEGGTGGAKLFF
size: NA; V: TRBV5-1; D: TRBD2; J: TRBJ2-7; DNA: TGCGCCAGCAGCTTGGTGTCAGCGGGAGTCAACGAGCAGTACTTC; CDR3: CASSLVSAGVNEQYF
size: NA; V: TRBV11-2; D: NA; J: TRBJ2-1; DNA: TGTGCCAGCAGCTTAAAGGCTGACAATGAGCAGTTCTTC; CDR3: CASSLKADNEQFF
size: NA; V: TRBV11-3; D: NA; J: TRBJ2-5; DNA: TGTGCCAGCAGCTTTTCCGCCGTGTACCAAGAGACCCAGTACTTC; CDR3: CASSFSAVYQETQYF
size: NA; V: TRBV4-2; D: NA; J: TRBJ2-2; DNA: TGTGCCAGCAGCCAAGCATCTAGCTCATCCACCGGGGAGCTGTTTTTT; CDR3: CASSQASSSSTGELFF
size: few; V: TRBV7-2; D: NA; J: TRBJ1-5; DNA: TGTGCCAGCAGCTTTAGAGACGGCCCCAATCAGCCCCAGCATTTT; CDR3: CASSFRDGPNQPQHF
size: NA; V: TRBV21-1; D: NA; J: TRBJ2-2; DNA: TGTGCCAGCAGCAAGCAGCTGTGGGACAGGGGGCGTAGCACCGGGGAGCTGTTTTTT; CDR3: CASSKQLWDRGRSTGELFF
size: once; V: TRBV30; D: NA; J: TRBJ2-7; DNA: TGTGCCTGGAGTGTTATCGGGACCCCAGGCCCCCACGAGCAGTACTTC; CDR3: CAWSVIGTPGPHEQYF
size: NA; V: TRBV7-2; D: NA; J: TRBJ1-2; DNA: TGTGCCAGCAGCTTGTTTGGTGCGGGGGAGATATATGGCTACACCTTC; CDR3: CASSLFGAGEIYGYTF